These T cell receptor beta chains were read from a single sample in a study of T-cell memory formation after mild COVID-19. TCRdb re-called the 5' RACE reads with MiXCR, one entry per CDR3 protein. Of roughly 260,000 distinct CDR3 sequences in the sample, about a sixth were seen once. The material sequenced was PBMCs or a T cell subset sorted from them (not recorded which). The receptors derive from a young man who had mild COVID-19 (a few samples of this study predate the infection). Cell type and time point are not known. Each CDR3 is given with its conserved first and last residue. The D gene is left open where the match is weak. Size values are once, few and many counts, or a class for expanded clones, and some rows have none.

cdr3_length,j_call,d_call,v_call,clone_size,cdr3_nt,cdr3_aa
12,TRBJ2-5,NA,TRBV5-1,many,TGCGCCAGCAGCTCAAACTTCCAGACCCAGTACTTC,CASSSNFQTQYF
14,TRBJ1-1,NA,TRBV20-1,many,TGCAGTGCTAGAGGGGGGTCGAGAGACACTGAAGCTTTCTTT,CSARGGSRDTEAFF
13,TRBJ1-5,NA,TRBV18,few,TGTGCCAGCTCACCCCCCGAGGGTCAGCCCCAGCATTTT,CASSPPEGQPQHF
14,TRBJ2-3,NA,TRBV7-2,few,TGTGCCAGCAGCTTACCCACTACCACAGATACGCAGTATTTT,CASSLPTTTDTQYF
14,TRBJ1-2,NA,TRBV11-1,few,TGTGCCAGCAGCTTGAGGAGCTTTAACTATGGCTACACCTTC,CASSLRSFNYGYTF
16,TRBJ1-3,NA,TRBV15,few,TGTGCCACCAGCAAGCGGGGGGGGCCAACTGGAAACACCATATATTTT,CATSKRGGPTGNTIYF
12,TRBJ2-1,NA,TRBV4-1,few,TGCGCCAGCAGCCAAGTTGGGGCTCGGCAGTTCTTC,CASSQVGARQFF
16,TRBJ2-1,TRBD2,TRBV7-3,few,TGTGCCAGCAGCTTATCTCTAGCGGGGGGTACCAATGAGCAGTTCTTC,CASSLSLAGGTNEQFF
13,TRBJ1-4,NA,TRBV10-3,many,TGTGCCATCAGTGAGCCGCGTGAGGAAAAACTGTTTTTT,CAISEPREEKLFF
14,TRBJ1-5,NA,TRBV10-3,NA,TGTGCCATCAGCCCGTTGGGGGGCAGTCAGCCCCAGCATTTT,CAISPLGGSQPQHF
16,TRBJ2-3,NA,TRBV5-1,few,TGCGCCAGCAGCTCCTCGGAGGGGGGCGCAATGGATACGCAGTATTTT,CASSSSEGGAMDTQYF
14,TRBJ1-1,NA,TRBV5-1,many,TGCGCCAGCAGCTTGCTCCCAATGAACACTGAAGCTTTCTTT,CASSLLPMNTEAFF
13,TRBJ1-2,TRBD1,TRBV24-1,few,TGTGCCACCCGGGGACAGGGGAACTATGGCTACACCTTC,CATRGQGNYGYTF
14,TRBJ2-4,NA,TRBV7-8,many,TGTGCCAGCAGCTTAGGTCGGACTTCTAACATTCAGTACTTC,CASSLGRTSNIQYF
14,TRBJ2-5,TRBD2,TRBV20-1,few,TGCAGTGCTCACGCGGGGGGGCCTACGGAGACCCAGTACTTC,CSAHAGGPTETQYF
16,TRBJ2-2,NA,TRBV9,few,TGTGCCAGCAGCGCCGCCGGGACGCAGAACACCGGGGAGCTGTTTTTT,CASSAAGTQNTGELFF
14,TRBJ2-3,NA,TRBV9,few,TGTGCCAGCAGCGTCTCGACAGTCACAGATACGCAGTATTTT,CASSVSTVTDTQYF
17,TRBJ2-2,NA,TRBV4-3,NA,TGCGCCAGCAGCCAGACCGTGGGACCCGTTGGAACCGGGGAGCTGTTTTTT,CASSQTVGPVGTGELFF
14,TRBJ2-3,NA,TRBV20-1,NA,TGCAGTGCTAGAATAGCGAGTAGCACAGATACGCAGTATTTT,CSARIASSTDTQYF
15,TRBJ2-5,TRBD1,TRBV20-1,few,TGCAGTGCTCCCGACCGGGACAGGGCTGGAGAGACCCAGTACTTC,CSAPDRDRAGETQYF
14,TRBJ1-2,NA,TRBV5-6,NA,TGTGCCAGCAGCTTCCGGACTGGACTGGGGGGCTACACCTTC,CASSFRTGLGGYTF
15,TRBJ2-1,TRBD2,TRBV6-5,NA,TGTGCCAGCAGTTCCGGGACTAGCGGGGTCAATGAGCAGTTCTTC,CASSSGTSGVNEQFF
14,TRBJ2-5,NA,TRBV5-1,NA,TGCGCCAGCAGCCGACAGGGCGGGGAGGAGACCCAGTACTTC,CASSRQGGEETQYF
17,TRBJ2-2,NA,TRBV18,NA,TGTGCCAGCTCACCCTTCTACGCAGGGTCCGAGACCGGGGAGCTGTTTTTT,CASSPFYAGSETGELFF
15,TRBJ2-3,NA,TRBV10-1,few,TGCGCCAGCAGTGAGTCAGGGGTCGGGACAGATACGCAGTATTTT,CASSESGVGTDTQYF
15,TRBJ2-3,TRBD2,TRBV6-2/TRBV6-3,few,TGTGCCAGCAACGGGGGGGCGGTAAGCACAGATACGCAGTATTTT,CASNGGAVSTDTQYF